Shown below are 30 T cell receptor beta chains from a single sample sequenced in a study of graft-versus-host responses after intestinal transplantation. These TCRs are of unknown antigen specificity. TCRdb's table, derived via immunoSEQ multiplex PCR, lists solely in-frame clones and lacks some. The profile covers around 88,000 clones, with approximately 90% appearing a single time and 7.6% taken by the ten largest. This specimen consisted of unstimulated CD8+ T cells sorted from spleen or lymph node cells, obtained before transplant. The receptors originated from a human donor who was the organ donor for an intestinal transplant.

As concerns this clone: Other DNA sequences within the sample encode an identical CDR3. The chain employs TRBV27 and TRBJ1-1, with D uncertain. The germline V gene has CDR1 MNHEY and CDR2 SMNVEV (reference sequence). Trimming removed 2 bases at V and 1 base at J, with 5 bases between. The CDR3 totals 13 residues. The CDR3 sequence: CASSLAGNTEAFF. In nucleotides, the CDR3 is TGTGCCAGCAGTTTAGCCGGGAACACTGAAGCTTTCTTT.

The rearrangement links TRBV14 to TRBJ1-2, with 8 bases aligning to TRBD1. The CDR3 consists of 13 residues. Germline assignment: CDR1 SGHDN and CDR2 FVKESK. V was pared by 6 bases and J by 4 bases, with 4 bases of the junction left unmatched. Here the CDR3 reads CASRRTGSYGYTF. DNA for the CDR3: TGTGCCAGCAGACGGACAGGGAGCTATGGCTACACCTTC.

The chain is built from TRBV6-5 and TRBJ1-2; D not resolved. Looked up from germline, CDR1 is MNHEY and CDR2 is SVGAGI. The CDR3 runs to 15 residues. V was cut by 0 bases and J by 3 bases, with 11 bases left in between. DNA of the CDR3: TGTGCCAGCAGTTACTCGACCGGGAACCACTATGGCTACACCTTC. Encoded protein: CASSYSTGNHYGYTF.

The rearrangement uses TRBV19 and TRBJ2-4; weak D call: TRBD2 (6 bases). The CDR3 spans 17 residues. The V and J ends lost 5 bases and 0 bases respectively, with 17 bases between them. Germline V gene sequence: CDR1 LNHDA, CDR2 SQIVND (reference sequence). In nucleotides, the CDR3 is TGTGCCAGTAGTGGGCCCTACCGGGGGATAGCCAAAAACATTCAGTACTTC. Translated: CASSGPYRGIAKNIQYF.

The chain has TRBV27 and TRBJ2-1; D possibly corresponds to TRBD2 (5 bases). V lost 8 bases and J lost 0, with 11 bases in between. From germline, CDR1 is MNHEY and CDR2 SMNVEV (reference sequence). The CDR3 length is 14 residues. The CDR3 region has the DNA TGTGCCAGCTGCCCGGGATCCTCCTACAATGAGCAGTTCTTC. It translates to CASCPGSSYNEQFF.

This chain joins TRBV29-1 and TRBJ2-7, with a tentative D call TRBD2 (5 bases). The V end lost 3 bases, the J end lost 0 bases, and 12 bases lay between the germline ends. The CDR3 contains 14 residues. CDR1 and CDR2 from the germline V gene are SQVTM and ANQGSEA. CDR3 loop: CSVEVGLASYEQYF. The CDR3 DNA is TGCAGCGTTGAGGTCGGACTGGCCTCCTACGAGCAGTACTTC.

The CDR3 here is CASSYYLGSYEQYF. For the CDR3, the DNA is TGTGCCAGCAGTTATTACCTTGGATCCTACGAGCAGTACTTC. The V call is TRBV6-5, the J call TRBJ2-5; D is undetermined. The DNA matches TRBJ2-7 better at its end, which makes the J call doubtful. CDR3 size: 14 residues. Looked up from germline, CDR1 is MNHEY and CDR2 is SVGAGI.

The rearrangement links TRBV4-1 to TRBJ2-7, with 8 bases fitting TRBD2. V was clipped by 3 bases and J by 1 base; unmatched bases: 5. Germline values: CDR1 MGHRA, CDR2 YSYEKL. This CDR3 has 15 amino acids. CDR3 protein: CASSHVGTRSYEQYF. Written as DNA, the CDR3 is TGCGCCAGCAGCCATGTAGGGACTAGGTCCTACGAGCAGTACTTC.

V gene TRBV28 combines with J gene TRBJ2-3; no definite D call. CDR1 is MDHEN and CDR2 is SYDVKM in the germline V gene. The CDR3 covers 11 residues. V lost 3 bases, J lost 4 bases, and 2 bases lay in between. The DNA of the CDR3 is TGTGCCAGCAGTTTTTCAGATACGCAGTATTTT. Translated: CASSFSDTQYF.

This chain uses TRBV6-1 with TRBJ2-2, with 7 bases fitting TRBD1. The CDR3 has 14 amino acids. CDR1 and CDR2 from the germline V gene are MNHNS and SASEGT. V dropped 2 bases and J dropped 3; count of bases not matched to a gene: 0. The CDR3 sequence is CASSEQGDTGELFF. The DNA for the CDR3 is TGTGCCAGCAGTGAACAGGGGGACACCGGGGAGCTGTTTTTT.

The CDR3 coding sequence is TGTGCCACCAGCAATCAGGGGGCAGGAGGCGAGCAGTACTTC. Translation gives CATSNQGAGGEQYF. The chain has TRBV15 and TRBJ2-7; TRBD1 matches 8 bases. Trimming took 4 bases from V and 6 from J; bases not matched to a gene: 8. This CDR3 contains 14 residues. Germline loops: CDR1 LNHNV, CDR2 YYDKDF (reference sequence).

V usage is TRBV5-1 and J usage is TRBJ2-7, with D maybe TRBD1 (6 bases). CDR1 SGHRS and CDR2 YFSETQ come from the germline V gene. V dropped 3 bases and J dropped 2 bases, with 15 bases sitting between them. The CDR3 extends over 15 amino acids. The CDR3 nucleotides read TGCGCCAGCAGCTGGGGCCGGGACATTCCCTACGAGCAGTACTTC. Translating gives CASSWGRDIPYEQYF.

The rearrangement uses TRBV11-3 and TRBJ2-1, with 11 bases lining up with TRBD2. Trimming removed 6 bases from V and 9 bases from J; junction bases left unmatched: 4. Germline V gene sequence: CDR1 SGHNT, CDR2 YENEEA. The CDR3 covers 13 residues. The CDR3 spells CASRLAGAPEQFF. The CDR3, as DNA: TGTGCCAGCAGACTAGCGGGAGCCCCTGAGCAGTTCTTC.

The rearrangement uses TRBV12-5 and TRBJ2-1; D may be TRBD2 (5 bases). CDR1 is LGHNT, CDR2 FRNRAP, per germline. V lost 6 bases to trimming and J lost 0 bases, with 21 bases between them. The CDR3 length is 18 residues. The CDR3 DNA sequence: TGTGCTAGTGGCTGTTTAGGCGGGTCCAGCTGCTCCTACAATGAGCAGTTCTTC. Amino acids: CASGCLGGSSCSYNEQFF. Drawing the rest from reference TRBV12-5 and TRBJ2-1, the complete variable domain is DARVTQTPRHKVTEMGQEVTMRCQPILGHNTVFWYRQTMMQGLELLAYFRNRAPLDDSGMPKDRFSAEMPDATLATLKIQPSEPRDSAVYFCASGCLGGSSCSYNEQFFGPGTRLTVL.

The V call is TRBV27, the J call TRBJ1-2; D perhaps matches TRBD1 (5 bases). The CDR3 covers 15 residues. The ends were cut back, 5 bases at V and 1 base at J, with 14 bases in the middle. The V gene's germline CDR1 is MNHEY and CDR2 SMNVEV (reference sequence). The CDR3 sequence: CASSLGDPINYGYTF. In DNA form, the CDR3 reads TGTGCCAGCAGTCTAGGGGATCCCATTAACTATGGCTACACCTTC.

The chain combines TRBV6-5 with TRBJ2-2; tentative D call: TRBD1 (6 bases). From germline, CDR1 is MNHEY and CDR2 SVGAGI. This CDR3 is built from 14 residues. V shed 6 bases and J shed 3 bases, with 11 bases lying between them. The CDR3 DNA follows: TGTGCCAGCAGATTCAGGGGAGACACCGGGGAGCTGTTTTTT. It yields the protein CASRFRGDTGELFF.

The gene calls are TRBV5-4 and TRBJ2-7; D is unresolved. The CDR3 length is 13 residues. Trimming removed 1 base at V and 3 bases at J, with 8 bases between. The germline CDR1 and CDR2 sequences are SGHNT and YYREEE (reference sequence). CDR3: CASSLNLNYEQYF. The CDR3 nucleotides are TGTGCCAGCAGCTTGAATCTCAACTACGAGCAGTACTTC.

This clone was seen just once. The rearrangement links TRBV6-1 to TRBJ1-1, with 7 bases that match TRBD1. With 6 bases clipped from V and 3 bases from J, the junction kept 7 bases outside the gene matches. CDR3 length: 14 residues. Per germline, CDR1 MNHNS and CDR2 SASEGT. As DNA, the CDR3 is TGTGCCAGCAGCCTGACAGGGACCGACACTGAAGCTTTCTTT. The encoded protein is CASSLTGTDTEAFF.

The chain recombines TRBV5-1 with TRBJ1-5, with 7 bases lining up with TRBD1. The CDR3 sequence is 15 residues long. Germline V gene lookup returns CDR1 SGHRS and CDR2 YFSETQ. With 4 bases clipped from V and 4 bases from J, the junction kept 8 bases outside the gene matches. The CDR3 reads CASSGGQRRNQPQHF. CDR3 in DNA: TGCGCCAGCAGCGGGGGACAGAGAAGAAATCAGCCCCAGCATTTT.

The genes are TRBV12-5 and TRBJ2-7; D gene unclear. Trimming pared 5 bases from V and 3 bases from J, leaving 11 bases between. The CDR3 length is 13 residues. Germline assignment: CDR1 LGHNT and CDR2 FRNRAP. CDR3 nucleotides: TGTGCTAGTGGTCCCTATCTCCTCTACGAGCAGTACTTC. The encoded protein is CASGPYLLYEQYF.

The J gene is TRBJ2-7, the V gene TRBV14; D possibly corresponds to TRBD1 (6 bases). CDR3 length equals 13 residues. From germline, CDR1 is SGHDN and CDR2 FVKESK. Trimming shortened V by 0 bases and J by 5 bases, and 8 bases separated the two germline ends. The CDR3 sequence: CASSQDRGNEQYF. As DNA, the CDR3 is TGTGCCAGCAGCCAAGACAGGGGCAACGAGCAGTACTTC.

The chain is built from TRBV27 and TRBJ1-4, with no clear D. Germline loops: CDR1 MNHEY, CDR2 SMNVEV (reference sequence). Trimming stripped 1 base from V and 8 bases from J, with 14 bases between. The CDR3 spans 15 residues. CDR3 DNA sequence: TGTGCCAGCAGTTTATTAGGAAGGAGAGGAGAAAAACTGTTTTTT. It specifies CASSLLGRRGEKLFF.

The chain combines TRBV14 with TRBJ2-7, with unresolved D. The germline V gene encodes CDR1 SGHDN and CDR2 FVKESK. This CDR3 contains 14 residues. Between the trimmed V and J ends, which lost 1 base and 3 bases, there was a span of 10 bases. The CDR3 DNA is TGTGCCAGCAGCCAAGTATTTCCAGACTACGAGCAGTACTTC. Protein sequence: CASSQVFPDYEQYF.

In its sample, this clone was seen a few times. The J gene is TRBJ2-2, the V gene TRBV7-9, with D unclear. The CDR3 covers 16 residues. CDR1 and CDR2 (germline): SEHNR, FQNEAQ (reference sequence). Trimming left V 2 bases short and J 2 bases short, with 12 bases between. CDR3 in DNA: TGTGCCAGCAGCTTAACGTCTTCATACAACACCGGGGAGCTGTTTTTT. It translates to CASSLTSSYNTGELFF.

The chain uses TRBV11-2 and TRBJ2-7; 8 bases align to TRBD1. Germline V gene sequence: CDR1 SGHAT, CDR2 FQNNGV. The J segment lost 3 bases and the V segment lost 4 bases, leaving 11 bases of the junction unmatched. This CDR3 is 16 amino acids long. The CDR3 sequence: CASSWKMGQVLYEQYF. The DNA for the CDR3 is TGTGCCAGCAGCTGGAAGATGGGACAGGTTCTCTACGAGCAGTACTTC.

V and J are TRBV11-3 and TRBJ2-2, with D possibly matching TRBD1 (6 bases). Between the trimmed V and J ends, which lost 2 bases and 1 base, there was a span of 14 bases. The CDR3 extends over 17 amino acids. Germline V gives CDR1 SGHNT, CDR2 YENEEA. The CDR3 reads CASSLLGRQENTGELFF. Here the CDR3 DNA reads TGTGCCAGCAGCTTATTGGGGCGACAGGAGAACACCGGGGAGCTGTTTTTT.

The chain is built from TRBV5-1 and TRBJ2-3, with 8 nucleotides matching TRBD2. The V and J ends lost 5 bases and 4 bases, in that order; junction bases with no gene match: 9. CDR1 is SGHRS and CDR2 is YFSETQ in the germline V gene. The CDR3 has 15 residues. CDR3 DNA: TGCGCCAGCAGACCCCTGGCGGGAGGTGCAGATACGCAGTATTTT. Translation: CASRPLAGGADTQYF.

V usage is TRBV2 and J usage is TRBJ2-7, with D unclear. The CDR3 covers 11 residues. CDR1 is SNHLY, CDR2 FYNNEI, per germline. V was cut by 4 bases and J by 6 bases, with 7 bases left in between. The CDR3 reads CASSVGSEQYF. In DNA form, the CDR3 reads TGTGCCAGCAGTGTTGGTTCCGAGCAGTACTTC. The variable domain in full, with the rest retrieved from reference TRBV2 and TRBJ2-7, is EPEVTQTPSHQVTQMGQEVILRCVPISNHLYFYWYRQILGQKVEFLVSFYNNEISEKSEIFDDQFSVERPDGSNFTLKIRSTKLEDSAMYFCASSVGSEQYFGPGTRLTVT.

The chain uses TRBV7-9 and TRBJ2-1, with TRBD2 matching over 15 bases. CDR3 size: 15 residues. The ends lost 5 bases at V and 9 bases at J; junction bases unmatched: 5. Germline values: CDR1 SEHNR, CDR2 FQNEAQ (reference sequence). The CDR3 loop reads CASSPGLAGGPEQFF. DNA for the CDR3: TGTGCCAGCAGCCCCGGACTAGCGGGAGGGCCTGAGCAGTTCTTC.

This sequence joins TRBV5-5 and TRBJ2-3; 9 bases map to TRBD2. The V and J ends lost 4 bases and 0 bases, in that order; junction bases with no gene match: 9. Germline CDR1 is SGHKS and CDR2 is YYEKEE (reference sequence). The CDR3 contains 17 residues. The CDR3 loop is CASSGLTGTSSTDTQYF. DNA for the CDR3: TGTGCCAGCAGCGGGTTAACCGGGACTAGCAGCACAGATACGCAGTATTTT.